A single sample is the source of the 2 T cell receptor delta chains below, sequenced in a study of γδ T cells in repeated Plasmodium falciparum infection (dated by TCRdb to the early 2020s). Receptor amplification or capture employed multiplex PCR. For sequencing, an Illumina MiSeq was employed. Public reads were reanalyzed in TCRdb with CATT, and rows carrying the same DNA were merged afterwards. In this sample the table shows around 57,000 delta-chain clones, around 1.5% of which occur a single time. The ten biggest clones cover about 15% of the sample. Vgamma9/Vdelta2+ and Vdelta2-negative gammadelta T cell populations were flow-sorted from peripheral blood mononuclear cells for bulk TCR repertoire analysis. The sample was gamma-delta T cells from blood. These receptor sequences come from a pool of human donors (malaria-infected and uninfected, not separated).

As concerns this clone: The protein in TCRdb stems from a much larger clone and differs at residue 9 from this DNA's translation, likely a read error; here the protein is translated from the DNA. The chain carries TRDV1 and TRDJ3, with 10 bases that match TRDD3. The J gene, absent from TCRdb, was called here by matching the DNA to germline. CDR3 length: 23 amino acids. From germline, CDR1 is TSWWSYY and CDR2 QGS. The CDR3 DNA sequence: TGTGCTCTTGTGGAACGGGACTCCTCCCCAGGGGGATACGACTCCTGGGACACCCGACAGATGTTTTTC. Encoded protein: CALVERDSSPGGYDSWDTRQMFF.

This clone has ten or more counts. Given a far larger clone just one base away, this is likely a sequencing read error. The sample holds other DNA sequences that translate to the same CDR3. The genes are TRDV1 and TRDJ1; 7 positions match TRDD3. The V gene's germline CDR1 is TSWWSYY and CDR2 QGS. V gave up 0 bases and J gave up 0 bases; unmatched junction bases: 19. The CDR3 totals 21 residues. The CDR3 reads CALGELGLHLLGILYTDKLIF. The DNA for the CDR3 is TGTGCTCTTGGGGAACTAGGCCTCCACCTACTGGGGATCCTGTACACCGATAAACTCATCTTT.